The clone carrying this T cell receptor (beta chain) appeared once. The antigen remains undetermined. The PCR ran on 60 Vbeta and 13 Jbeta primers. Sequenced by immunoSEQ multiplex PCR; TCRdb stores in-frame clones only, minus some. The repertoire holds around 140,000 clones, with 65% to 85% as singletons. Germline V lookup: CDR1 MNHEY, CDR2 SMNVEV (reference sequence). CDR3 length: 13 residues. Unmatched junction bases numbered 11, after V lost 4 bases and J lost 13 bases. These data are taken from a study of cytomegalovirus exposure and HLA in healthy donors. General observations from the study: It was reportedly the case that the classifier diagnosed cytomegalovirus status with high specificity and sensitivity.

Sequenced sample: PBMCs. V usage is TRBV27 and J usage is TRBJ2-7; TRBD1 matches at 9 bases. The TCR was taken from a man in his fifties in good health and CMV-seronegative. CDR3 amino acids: CASSSPGTGPLYF. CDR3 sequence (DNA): TGTGCCAGCAGTTCTCCCGGGACAGGGCCACTTTACTTC.